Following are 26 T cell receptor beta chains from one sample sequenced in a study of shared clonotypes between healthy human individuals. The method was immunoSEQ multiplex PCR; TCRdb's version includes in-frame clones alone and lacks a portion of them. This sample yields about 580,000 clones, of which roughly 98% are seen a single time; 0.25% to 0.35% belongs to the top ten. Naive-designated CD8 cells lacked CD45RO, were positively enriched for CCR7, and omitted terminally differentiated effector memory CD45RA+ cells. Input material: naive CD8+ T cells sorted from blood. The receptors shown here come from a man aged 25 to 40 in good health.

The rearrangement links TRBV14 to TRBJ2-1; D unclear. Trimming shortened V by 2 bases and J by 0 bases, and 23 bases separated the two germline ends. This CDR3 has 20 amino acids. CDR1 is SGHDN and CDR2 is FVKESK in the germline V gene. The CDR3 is CASSQIGPTPFFASYNEQFF. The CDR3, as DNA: TGTGCCAGCAGCCAAATTGGACCGACCCCGTTTTTCGCCTCCTACAATGAGCAGTTCTTC.

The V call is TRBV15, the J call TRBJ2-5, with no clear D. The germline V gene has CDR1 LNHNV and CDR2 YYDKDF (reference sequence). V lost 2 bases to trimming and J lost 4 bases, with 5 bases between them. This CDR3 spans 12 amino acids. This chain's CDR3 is CATSRHGETQYF. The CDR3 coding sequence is TGTGCCACCAGCAGACACGGAGAGACCCAGTACTTC.

The CDR3 spells CASSLLSGGEQYF. CDR3 nucleotides: TGCGCCAGCAGTCTCTTGAGCGGGGGCGAGCAGTACTTC. The V gene is TRBV4-3, the J gene TRBJ2-7; 8 bases are a match to TRBD2. The junction had 7 bases not matched to a gene; V was cut back by 6 bases and J by 6 bases. The germline V gene has CDR1 LGHNA and CDR2 YSLEER. This CDR3 comprises 13 residues.

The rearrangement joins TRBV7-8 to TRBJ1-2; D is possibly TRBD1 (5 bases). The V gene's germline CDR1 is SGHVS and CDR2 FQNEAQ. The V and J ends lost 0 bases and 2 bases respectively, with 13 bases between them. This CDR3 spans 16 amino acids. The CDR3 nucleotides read TGTGCCAGCAGCTTAGCGCCGGGGGAGCGCAACTATGGCTACACCTTC. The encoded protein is CASSLAPGERNYGYTF.

The CDR3 protein is CASSQTPGRVNQPQHF. In DNA form, the CDR3 reads TGCGCCAGCAGCCAAACACCCGGCAGGGTCAATCAGCCCCAGCATTTT. The chain recombines TRBV4-1 with TRBJ1-5; the D gene is possibly TRBD1 (5 bases). The V and J ends lost 2 bases and 3 bases respectively, with 14 bases between them. CDR1 and CDR2 (germline): MGHRA, YSYEKL. The CDR3 extends over 16 amino acids.

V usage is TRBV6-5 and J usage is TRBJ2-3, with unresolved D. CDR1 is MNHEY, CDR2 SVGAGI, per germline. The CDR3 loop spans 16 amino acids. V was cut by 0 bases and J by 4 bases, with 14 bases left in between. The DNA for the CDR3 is TGTGCCAGCAGTTACTCCATCGTCTCTGGCCCAGATACGCAGTATTTT. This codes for CASSYSIVSGPDTQYF.

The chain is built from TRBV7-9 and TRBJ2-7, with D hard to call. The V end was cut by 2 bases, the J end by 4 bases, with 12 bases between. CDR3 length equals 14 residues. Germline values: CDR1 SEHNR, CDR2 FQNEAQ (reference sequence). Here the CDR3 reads CASSLKAMTYEQYF. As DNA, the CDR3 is TGTGCCAGCAGCTTAAAGGCTATGACTTACGAGCAGTACTTC.

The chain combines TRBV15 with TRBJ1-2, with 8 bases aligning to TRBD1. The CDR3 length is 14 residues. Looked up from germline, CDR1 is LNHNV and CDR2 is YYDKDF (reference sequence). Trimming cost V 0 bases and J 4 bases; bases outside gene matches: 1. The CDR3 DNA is TGTGCCACCAGCAGAGATCAGGGGGCCTATGGCTACACCTTC. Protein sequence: CATSRDQGAYGYTF.

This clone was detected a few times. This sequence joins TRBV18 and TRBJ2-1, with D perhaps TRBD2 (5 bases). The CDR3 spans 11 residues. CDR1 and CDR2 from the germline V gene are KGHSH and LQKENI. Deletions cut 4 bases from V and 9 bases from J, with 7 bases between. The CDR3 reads CASSLGGEQFF. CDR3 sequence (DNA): TGTGCCAGCTCACTAGGAGGTGAGCAGTTCTTC.

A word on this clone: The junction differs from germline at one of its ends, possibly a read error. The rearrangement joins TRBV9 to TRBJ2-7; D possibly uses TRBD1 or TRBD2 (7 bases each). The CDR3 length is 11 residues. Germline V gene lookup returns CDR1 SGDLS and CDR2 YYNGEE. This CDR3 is CASSAPQGRDF. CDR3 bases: TGTGCCAGCAGCGCCCCACAGGGGAGGGACTTC.

CDR3: CASSQETGQADTQYF. The CDR3 bases are TGTGCCAGCAGCCAAGAGACGGGGCAGGCAGATACGCAGTATTTT. The chain combines TRBV4-2 with TRBJ2-3, with D perhaps assigned TRBD1 or TRBD2 (5 bases each). Germline CDR1 and CDR2: LGHNA and YNFKEQ. This CDR3 contains 15 residues. The ends were cut back, 0 bases at V and 4 bases at J, with 11 bases in the middle.

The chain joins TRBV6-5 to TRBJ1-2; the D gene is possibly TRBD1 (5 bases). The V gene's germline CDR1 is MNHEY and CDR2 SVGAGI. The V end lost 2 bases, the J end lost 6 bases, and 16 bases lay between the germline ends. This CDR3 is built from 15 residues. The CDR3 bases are TGTGCCAGCAGTTACGCTTTCGACAGAGCAAATGGCTACACCTTC. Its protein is CASSYAFDRANGYTF.

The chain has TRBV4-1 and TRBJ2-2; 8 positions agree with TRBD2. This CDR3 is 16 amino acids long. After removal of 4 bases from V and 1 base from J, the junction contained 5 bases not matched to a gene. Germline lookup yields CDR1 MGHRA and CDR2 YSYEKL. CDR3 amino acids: CASSPPGLVNTGELFF. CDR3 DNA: TGCGCCAGCAGCCCACCGGGACTAGTGAACACCGGGGAGCTGTTTTTT.

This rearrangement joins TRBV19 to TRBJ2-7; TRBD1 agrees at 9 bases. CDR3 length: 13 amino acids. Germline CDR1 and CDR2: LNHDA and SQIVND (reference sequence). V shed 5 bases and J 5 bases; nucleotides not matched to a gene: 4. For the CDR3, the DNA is TGTGCCAGTAGTTATAGACAGGGGGACGAGCAGTACTTC. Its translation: CASSYRQGDEQYF. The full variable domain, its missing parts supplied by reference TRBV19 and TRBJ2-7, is DGGITQSPKYLFRKEGQNVTLSCEQNLNHDAMYWYRQDPGQGLRLIYYSQIVNDFQKGDIAEGYSVSREKKESFPLTVTSAQKNPTAFYLCASSYRQGDEQYFGPGTRLTVT.

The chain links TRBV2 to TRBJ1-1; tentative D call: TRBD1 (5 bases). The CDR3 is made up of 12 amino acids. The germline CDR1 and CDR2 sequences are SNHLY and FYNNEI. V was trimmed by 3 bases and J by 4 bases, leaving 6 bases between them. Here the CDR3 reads CASSERGTEAFF. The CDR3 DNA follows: TGTGCCAGCAGTGAGAGGGGCACTGAAGCTTTCTTT. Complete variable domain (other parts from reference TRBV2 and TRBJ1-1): EPEVTQTPSHQVTQMGQEVILRCVPISNHLYFYWYRQILGQKVEFLVSFYNNEISEKSEIFDDQFSVERPDGSNFTLKIRSTKLEDSAMYFCASSERGTEAFFGQGTRLTVV.

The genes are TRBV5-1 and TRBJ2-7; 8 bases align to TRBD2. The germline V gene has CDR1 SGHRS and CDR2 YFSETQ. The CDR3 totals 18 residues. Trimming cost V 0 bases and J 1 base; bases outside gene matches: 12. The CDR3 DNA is TGCGCCAGCAGCTTGGGCTGGACTAGCCAATCTTCGTCCTACGAGCAGTACTTC. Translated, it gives CASSLGWTSQSSSYEQYF.

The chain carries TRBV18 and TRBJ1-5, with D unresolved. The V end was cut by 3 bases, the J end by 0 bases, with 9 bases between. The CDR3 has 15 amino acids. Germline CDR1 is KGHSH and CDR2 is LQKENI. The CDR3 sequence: CASSPPDYSNQPQHF. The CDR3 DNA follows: TGTGCCAGCTCACCCCCAGACTATAGCAATCAGCCCCAGCATTTT.

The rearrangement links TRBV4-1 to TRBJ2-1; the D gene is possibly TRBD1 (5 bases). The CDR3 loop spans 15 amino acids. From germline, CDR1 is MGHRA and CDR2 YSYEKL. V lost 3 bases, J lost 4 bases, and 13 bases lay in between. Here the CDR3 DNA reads TGCGCCAGCAGCCATGAAGGGGTCGATTACAATGAGCAGTTCTTC. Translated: CASSHEGVDYNEQFF.

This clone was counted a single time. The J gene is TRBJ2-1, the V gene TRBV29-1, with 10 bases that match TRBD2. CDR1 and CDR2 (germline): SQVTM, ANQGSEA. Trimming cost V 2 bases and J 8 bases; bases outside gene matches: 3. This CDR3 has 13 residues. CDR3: CSVESGRAHEQFF. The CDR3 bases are TGCAGCGTTGAAAGCGGGAGGGCCCATGAGCAGTTCTTC.

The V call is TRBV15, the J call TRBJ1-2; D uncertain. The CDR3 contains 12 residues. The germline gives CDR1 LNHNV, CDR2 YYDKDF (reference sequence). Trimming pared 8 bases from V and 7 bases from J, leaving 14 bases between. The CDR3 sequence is CATSAVVSGYTF. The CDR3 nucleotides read TGTGCCACCTCCGCTGTGGTCTCTGGCTACACCTTC.

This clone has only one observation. This CDR3 is CASSLGRLAEAGEQYF. DNA for the CDR3: TGTGCCAGCAGCTTAGGACGACTAGCGGAAGCTGGAGAGCAGTACTTC. The chain employs TRBV7-9 and TRBJ2-7; 9 nucleotides match TRBD2. V was pared by 1 base and J by 7 bases, with 11 bases of the junction left unmatched. The germline gives CDR1 SEHNR, CDR2 FQNEAQ (reference sequence). This CDR3 has 16 residues.

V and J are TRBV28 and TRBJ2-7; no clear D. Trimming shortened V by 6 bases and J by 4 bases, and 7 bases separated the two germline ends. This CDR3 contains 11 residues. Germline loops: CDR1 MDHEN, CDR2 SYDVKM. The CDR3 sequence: CASRRSYEQYF. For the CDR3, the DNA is TGTGCCAGCAGGCGATCTTACGAGCAGTACTTC.

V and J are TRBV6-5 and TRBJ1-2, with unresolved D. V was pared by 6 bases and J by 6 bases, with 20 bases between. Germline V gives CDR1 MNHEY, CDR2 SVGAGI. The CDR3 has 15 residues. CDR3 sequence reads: CASSYGSQGFDGYTF. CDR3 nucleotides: TGTGCCAGCAGCTACGGGAGCCAAGGCTTCGATGGCTACACCTTC.

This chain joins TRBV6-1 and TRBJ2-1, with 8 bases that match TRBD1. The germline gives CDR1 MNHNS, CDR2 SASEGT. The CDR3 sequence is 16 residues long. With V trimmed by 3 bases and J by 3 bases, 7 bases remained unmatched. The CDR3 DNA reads TGTGCCAGCAGTGAGCTAAACAGGGGGAACTACAATGAGCAGTTCTTC. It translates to CASSELNRGNYNEQFF.

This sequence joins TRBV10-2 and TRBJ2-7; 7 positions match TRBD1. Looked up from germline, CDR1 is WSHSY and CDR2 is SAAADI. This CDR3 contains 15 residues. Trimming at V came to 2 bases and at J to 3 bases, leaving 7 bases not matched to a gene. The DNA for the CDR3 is TGCGCCAGCAGTGAGACTGTAGGGGGCTTCTACGAGCAGTACTTC. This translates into CASSETVGGFYEQYF.

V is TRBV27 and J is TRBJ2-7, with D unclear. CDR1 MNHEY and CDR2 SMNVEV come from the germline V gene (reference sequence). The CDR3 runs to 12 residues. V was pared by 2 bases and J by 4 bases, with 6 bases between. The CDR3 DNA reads TGTGCCAGCAGTTTAGGGTATTACGAGCAGTACTTC. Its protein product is CASSLGYYEQYF.